The source of this TCR beta chain is a study of cytomegalovirus exposure and HLA in healthy donors. Regarding the study as a whole: The study listed roughly 150 cytomegalovirus-associated TCR beta chains.

The germline gives CDR1 SGHAT, CDR2 FQNNGV. V lost 7 bases and J 2 bases, leaving 14 bases between the germline ends. The CDR3 runs 14 residues. Details on this clone: The antigen is undetermined.

PCR amplification relied on 60 Vbeta primers (plus 13 Jbeta primers). TCRdb's copy holds only in-frame clones and misses some; the assay was immunoSEQ multiplex PCR. The profile shows under 150,000 clones, around 70% of them singletons. The chain joins TRBV11-2 to TRBJ1-2; TRBD1 is a possible D gene (5 bases). The sample consisted of PBMCs. The receptor's source is a human donor in good health. CDR3 region: CASISTSGNYGYTF. The DNA for the CDR3 is TGTGCCAGCATCTCCACATCAGGGAACTATGGCTACACCTTC.